Following are 18 T cell receptor beta chains from one sample sequenced in a study of regulatory T cells in long-lasting Graves disease. Time point specified: persistent/refractory GD, antithyroid drugs over 5 years with positive TRAb. The TCR library used RNA extracted from PBMCs. Through Arm-PCR of CDR3 regions and iRepertoire HTBI primers, TCR beta libraries were built. Each CDR3 protein gets one entry after TCRdb re-called the multiplex PCR reads with MiXCR. The sample yields about 450,000 distinct CDR3 sequences, 23% seen once. The specimen was peripheral blood mononuclear cells (PBMCs), collected when the disease was refractory, from a patient treated with antithyroid drugs. The receptors shown here come from a female donor with Graves disease.

The V call is TRBV19, the J call TRBJ2-5; 9 bases are shared with TRBD2. The CDR3 has 17 amino acids. V lost 4 bases to trimming and J lost 1 base; unmatched junction nucleotides: 10. Germline assignment: CDR1 LNHDA and CDR2 SQIVND (reference sequence). In nucleotides, the CDR3 is TGTGCCAGTAGTACTCCGGAACTAGCGGGTTTCCAAGAGACCCAGTACTTC. Translating it yields CASSTPELAGFQETQYF.

V is TRBV7-2 and J is TRBJ1-2; TRBD1 is a possible D gene (5 bases). V lost 1 base and J 0 bases, leaving 12 bases between the germline ends. The CDR3 has 16 amino acids. Germline V gives CDR1 SGHTA, CDR2 FQGNSA. The DNA for the CDR3 is TGTGCCAGCAGCTTAGATTTCAGGGCGACTAACTATGGCTACACCTTC. This codes for CASSLDFRATNYGYTF.

The chain links TRBV28 to TRBJ1-1; D is possibly TRBD1 (5 bases). The CDR3 has 15 amino acids. Per the germline V gene, CDR1 is MDHEN and CDR2 is SYDVKM. The V end was cut by 6 bases, the J end by 0 bases, with 14 bases between. Written as DNA, the CDR3 is TGTGCCAGCAGCCCGTGGGGCAGCATGAACACTGAAGCTTTCTTT. Translation: CASSPWGSMNTEAFF.

The J gene is TRBJ2-1, the V gene TRBV2, with 8 bases that match TRBD2. The CDR3 covers 16 residues. Per germline, CDR1 SNHLY and CDR2 FYNNEI. Trimming took 4 bases from V and 6 from J; bases not matched to a gene: 11. The CDR3 spells CASSVDAAGGRNEQFF. CDR3 nucleotides: TGTGCCAGCAGTGTGGACGCGGCGGGAGGTCGCAATGAGCAGTTCTTC.

This clonotype has a count of ten or more. The rearrangement links TRBV28 to TRBJ2-5; TRBD1 might be the D (5 bases). Germline CDR1 and CDR2: MDHEN and SYDVKM. Deletions cut 6 bases from V and 5 bases from J, with 13 bases between. The CDR3 runs to 13 residues. CDR3 sequence reads: CASRPTVSETQYF. The DNA for the CDR3 is TGTGCCAGCAGGCCGACAGTGTCGGAGACCCAGTACTTC.

The rearrangement joins TRBV5-1 to TRBJ2-7, with TRBD1 identical over 11 bases. CDR3 length: 16 residues. V shed 0 bases and J 1 base; nucleotides not matched to a gene: 3. Germline V CDR1 and CDR2: SGHRS, YFSETQ. CDR3 sequence (DNA): TGCGCCAGCAGCTTGGGAGGGACAGGGGGGTCCTACGAGCAGTACTTC. Translated, it gives CASSLGGTGGSYEQYF.

The chain couples TRBV20-1 to TRBJ1-6, with no clear D. Trimming took off 5 bases at V and 15 bases at J, with 11 bases between the two ends. The CDR3 is made up of 10 amino acids. Germline CDR1 reads DFQATT; CDR2 reads SNEGSKA (reference sequence). CDR3 protein: CSAALVYLHF. In nucleotides, the CDR3 is TGCAGTGCTGCGCTCGTCTACCTCCACTTT.

The J gene is TRBJ2-7, the V gene TRBV5-1, with D perhaps matching TRBD2 (6 bases). Trimming took off 0 bases at V and 4 bases at J, with 11 bases between the two ends. The CDR3 is 14 residues long. CDR1 is SGHRS and CDR2 is YFSETQ in the germline V gene. CDR3: CASSLEEGLYEQYF. CDR3 coding DNA: TGCGCCAGCAGCTTGGAGGAGGGTCTATACGAGCAGTACTTC.

This chain joins TRBV10-3 and TRBJ1-2; no clear D. This CDR3 has 12 amino acids. V lost 5 bases and J 8 bases, leaving 12 bases between the germline ends. Per the germline V gene, CDR1 is ENHRY and CDR2 is SYGVKD. The CDR3 DNA sequence: TGTGCCATCAGTAAAAACATTTACGGCTACACCTTC. Protein sequence: CAISKNIYGYTF.

The chain combines TRBV19 with TRBJ1-5, with D possibly TRBD1 on 6 matching bases. With 4 bases removed from V and 5 bases from J, the gap between germline ends came to 12 bases. CDR3 size: 14 residues. Germline V gene sequence: CDR1 LNHDA, CDR2 SQIVND (reference sequence). CDR3 nucleotide sequence: TGTGCCAGTAGTACCAACAGGGCTTATCAGCCCCAGCATTTT. Translating gives CASSTNRAYQPQHF.

This clonotype has only a few counts. V is TRBV6-2 or TRBV6-3 and J is TRBJ2-1, with 8 bases matching TRBD2. The CDR3 extends over 16 amino acids. Trimming removed 2 bases from V and 0 bases from J; junction bases left unmatched: 3. Germline CDR1 MNHEY, CDR2 SVGEGT. The CDR3 spells CASSYQSGGSYNEQFF. The DNA for the CDR3 is TGTGCCAGCAGTTACCAGAGCGGGGGCTCCTACAATGAGCAGTTCTTC.

This chain connects TRBV30 to TRBJ1-2; D gene ambiguous. V was pared by 5 bases and J by 0 bases, with 10 bases between. Germline V CDR1 and CDR2: GTSNPN, SVGIG (reference sequence). The CDR3 runs 13 residues. The CDR3 nucleotides are TGTGCCTGGTCTCTCGGAACTAACTATGGCTACACCTTC. Its translation is CAWSLGTNYGYTF.

This clonotype occurred many times. The gene calls are TRBV28 and TRBJ1-2; D gene ambiguous. The germline V gene has CDR1 MDHEN and CDR2 SYDVKM. The CDR3 is 15 residues long. Trimming left V 3 bases short and J 4 bases short, with 15 bases between. The DNA of the CDR3 is TGTGCCAGCAGTTTCACCGACGGGATGTTCTATGGCTACACCTTC. It yields the protein CASSFTDGMFYGYTF.

In this sample, this clonotype turned up a few times. CDR3 DNA sequence: TGCAGTGCTAGAGGGGCAGGCCGCGCGATGAACACTGAAGCTTTCTTT. It specifies CSARGAGRAMNTEAFF. The chain combines TRBV20-1 with TRBJ1-1; D gene unclear. The germline CDR1 and CDR2 sequences are DFQATT and SNEGSKA (reference sequence). The CDR3 loop spans 16 amino acids. Trimming left V 1 base short and J 0 bases short, with 15 bases between.

This clonotype was counted a few times. This chain connects TRBV6-2 or TRBV6-3 to TRBJ2-4; 12 positions agree with TRBD2. Germline CDR1 is MNHEY and CDR2 is SVGEGT. V was clipped by 0 bases and J by 9 bases; unmatched bases: 9. The CDR3 is made up of 17 amino acids. DNA for the CDR3: TGTGCCAGCAGTTACTCCGGCCTAGCGGGAGGGGGGGGCATTCAGTACTTC. Its protein is CASSYSGLAGGGGIQYF.

The count of this clonotype is one. A read error is possible here, since a much larger clone lies one base away. This chain uses TRBV28 with TRBJ1-5; TRBD1 is a possible D gene (6 bases). Germline CDR1 is MDHEN and CDR2 is SYDVKM. This CDR3 is 15 amino acids long. The CDR3 region is CASIGQPYSNQLQHF. CDR3 bases: TGTGCCAGCATCGGACAGCCTTATAGCAATCAGCTCCAGCATTTT.

This clonotype has a count of ten or more. The chain recombines TRBV7-2 with TRBJ2-5; 13 positions agree with TRBD2. This CDR3 is built from 16 residues. The V and J ends lost 5 bases and 5 bases, in that order; junction bases with no gene match: 8. Germline assignment: CDR1 SGHTA and CDR2 FQGNSA. CDR3 in amino acids: CASSPTSGRALETQYF. CDR3 nucleotide sequence: TGTGCCAGCAGCCCTACTAGCGGGAGGGCCCTGGAGACCCAGTACTTC.

The gene calls are TRBV29-1 and TRBJ1-2, with no clear D. Trimming shortened V by 7 bases and J by 4 bases, and 19 bases separated the two germline ends. The CDR3 is made up of 14 amino acids. The germline CDR1 and CDR2 sequences are SQVTM and ANQGSEA. The CDR3 bases are TGCAGCGCTGAGGTTGAGGAGACAATCTATGGCTACACCTTC. It specifies CSAEVEETIYGYTF.